This is a list of T cell receptor beta chains from one sample in a study of long-term antiretroviral therapy in people with HIV. This table comes from immunoSEQ multiplex PCR, and its TCRdb copy is limited to in-frame clones, with some not included. The table lists 30,000 to 40,000 clones, less than 98% of them singletons, with 2.5% to 3% in the top ten. The specimen comprised unsorted PBMCs, sampled 6.9 years after starting antiretroviral therapy. All receptors derive from a man aged 25 to 40 with HIV. Both conserved end residues are part of each CDR3. Fields, in order: V gene, J gene, D gene, clone size, CDR3 protein, CDR3 DNA. D genes are given only for firm matches. Only part of the rows carry a size: once, few, many, or a class if the clone is expanded.

v_call: TRBV19
j_call: TRBJ2-7
d_call: TRBD1
clone_size: .
cdr3_aa: CASSTPGGSYEQYF
cdr3_nt: TGTGCCAGTAGTACCCCAGGGGGCTCCTACGAGCAGTACTTC

v_call: TRBV7-2
j_call: TRBJ1-2
d_call: .
clone_size: .
cdr3_aa: CASSSEPGRAYGYTF
cdr3_nt: TGTGCCAGCAGCTCGGAACCGGGCCGGGCTTATGGCTACACCTTC

v_call: TRBV19
j_call: TRBJ1-5
d_call: TRBD1
clone_size: .
cdr3_aa: CAGSGTGINQPQHF
cdr3_nt: TGTGCCGGTTCCGGGACAGGGATCAATCAGCCCCAGCATTTT

v_call: TRBV7-8
j_call: TRBJ2-6
d_call: .
clone_size: .
cdr3_aa: CASSLVGLDFSGANVLTF
cdr3_nt: TGTGCCAGCAGCTTAGTAGGCCTAGACTTCTCTGGGGCCAACGTCCTGACTTTC

v_call: TRBV9
j_call: TRBJ1-1
d_call: TRBD1
clone_size: .
cdr3_aa: CASSFRGTEINTEAFF
cdr3_nt: TGTGCCAGCAGCTTCCGAGGGACAGAGATAAACACTGAAGCTTTCTTT

v_call: TRBV5-4
j_call: TRBJ2-7
d_call: .
clone_size: .
cdr3_aa: CASSLGWGANEQYF
cdr3_nt: TGTGCCAGCAGCTTGGGATGGGGGGCCAACGAGCAGTACTTC

v_call: TRBV5-1
j_call: TRBJ2-1
d_call: TRBD2
clone_size: .
cdr3_aa: CASRTGTNNEQFF
cdr3_nt: TGCGCCAGCAGGACCGGGACTAACAATGAGCAGTTCTTC

v_call: TRBV9
j_call: TRBJ1-1
d_call: .
clone_size: .
cdr3_aa: CASSVEGRNTEAFF
cdr3_nt: TGTGCCAGCAGCGTAGAAGGAAGGAACACTGAAGCTTTCTTT

v_call: TRBV30
j_call: TRBJ2-7
d_call: TRBD1
clone_size: .
cdr3_aa: CACGQGVGHEQYF
cdr3_nt: TGTGCCTGCGGACAGGGAGTCGGTCACGAGCAGTACTTC

v_call: TRBV2
j_call: TRBJ2-1
d_call: .
clone_size: .
cdr3_aa: CASSEGNEQFF
cdr3_nt: TGTGCCAGCAGTGAGGGCAATGAGCAGTTCTTC

v_call: TRBV30
j_call: TRBJ2-3
d_call: TRBD1
clone_size: .
cdr3_aa: CAWDRVTDTQYF
cdr3_nt: TGTGCCTGGGACAGGGTAACAGATACGCAGTATTTT

v_call: TRBV6-1
j_call: TRBJ2-7
d_call: TRBD1
clone_size: .
cdr3_aa: CASSYTGGTYEQYF
cdr3_nt: TGTGCCAGCAGTTATACAGGGGGGACCTACGAGCAGTACTTC

v_call: TRBV9
j_call: TRBJ2-3
d_call: .
clone_size: .
cdr3_aa: CASSAEAVLTDTQYF
cdr3_nt: TGTGCCAGCAGCGCCGAAGCGGTTCTCACAGATACGCAGTATTTT

v_call: TRBV5-4
j_call: TRBJ1-6
d_call: TRBD1
clone_size: .
cdr3_aa: CASSLGRDRADSPLHF
cdr3_nt: TGTGCCAGCAGCTTGGGTCGGGACAGGGCTGATTCACCCCTCCACTTT

v_call: TRBV2
j_call: TRBJ2-7
d_call: TRBD2
clone_size: .
cdr3_aa: CASSAGSGRNSYEQYF
cdr3_nt: TGTGCCAGCAGTGCGGGGAGCGGGAGGAACTCCTACGAGCAGTACTTC

v_call: TRBV5-1
j_call: TRBJ2-1
d_call: .
clone_size: .
cdr3_aa: CASSLGGDEQFF
cdr3_nt: TGCGCCAGCAGCTTAGGGGGGGATGAGCAGTTCTTC

v_call: TRBV20-1
j_call: TRBJ2-2
d_call: .
clone_size: once
cdr3_aa: CSATRGGELFF
cdr3_nt: TGCAGTGCTACTAGAGGCGGGGAGCTGTTTTTT

v_call: TRBV27
j_call: TRBJ2-4
d_call: .
clone_size: once
cdr3_aa: CASSAGKLLAKNIQYF
cdr3_nt: TGTGCCAGCAGTGCCGGAAAACTGCTAGCCAAAAACATTCAGTACTTC

v_call: TRBV21-1
j_call: TRBJ2-2
d_call: .
clone_size: .
cdr3_aa: CASSRHRDGNTGELFF
cdr3_nt: TGTGCCAGCAGCAGACACCGGGACGGAAACACCGGGGAGCTGTTTTTT

v_call: TRBV7-2
j_call: TRBJ2-7
d_call: .
clone_size: once
cdr3_aa: CASSPGTGFTQYF
cdr3_nt: TGTGCCAGCAGCCCCGGAACAGGGTTCACGCAGTACTTC

v_call: TRBV7-8
j_call: TRBJ2-1
d_call: .
clone_size: .
cdr3_aa: CASSARLGGGNEQFF
cdr3_nt: TGTGCCAGCAGCGCCCGACTCGGAGGGGGCAATGAGCAGTTCTTC

v_call: TRBV30
j_call: TRBJ2-3
d_call: .
clone_size: .
cdr3_aa: CACSREWGTDTQYF
cdr3_nt: TGTGCCTGTAGCAGGGAATGGGGCACAGATACGCAGTATTTT

v_call: TRBV30
j_call: TRBJ1-1
d_call: .
clone_size: .
cdr3_aa: CAWSTGTVNTEAFF
cdr3_nt: TGTGCCTGGAGTACAGGGACGGTGAACACTGAAGCTTTCTTT

v_call: TRBV15
j_call: TRBJ1-5
d_call: TRBD1
clone_size: .
cdr3_aa: CATSRSPRGRGNQPQHF
cdr3_nt: TGTGCCACCAGCAGAAGCCCCAGGGGGCGCGGCAATCAGCCCCAGCATTTT

v_call: TRBV7-9
j_call: TRBJ1-1
d_call: .
clone_size: .
cdr3_aa: CASSLQNTEAFF
cdr3_nt: TGTGCCAGCAGCTTACAGAACACTGAAGCTTTCTTT

v_call: TRBV2
j_call: TRBJ2-1
d_call: TRBD2
clone_size: .
cdr3_aa: CASSTSVNNEQFF
cdr3_nt: TGTGCCAGCAGTACTAGCGTAAACAATGAGCAGTTCTTC

v_call: TRBV5-5
j_call: TRBJ2-7
d_call: .
clone_size: .
cdr3_aa: CASSRTREYEQYF
cdr3_nt: TGTGCCAGCAGCCGGACCCGGGAGTACGAGCAGTACTTC

v_call: TRBV4-3
j_call: TRBJ2-1
d_call: .
clone_size: .
cdr3_aa: CASSQGGPGNEQFF
cdr3_nt: TGCGCCAGCAGCCAAGGGGGTCCGGGGAATGAGCAGTTCTTC

v_call: TRBV7-2
j_call: TRBJ2-3
d_call: .
clone_size: .
cdr3_aa: CASSLGPFSTDTQYF
cdr3_nt: TGTGCCAGCAGCCTCGGTCCTTTTAGCACAGATACGCAGTATTTT

v_call: TRBV10-3
j_call: TRBJ2-7
d_call: .
clone_size: once
cdr3_aa: CAISDALGREQYF
cdr3_nt: TGTGCCATCAGTGATGCTCTTGGGCGCGAGCAGTACTTC

v_call: TRBV7-9
j_call: TRBJ1-5
d_call: .
clone_size: .
cdr3_aa: CASSLVQENQPQHF
cdr3_nt: TGTGCCAGCAGCTTAGTACAGGAGAATCAGCCCCAGCATTTT

v_call: TRBV4-3
j_call: TRBJ2-2
d_call: .
clone_size: .
cdr3_aa: CASSQAWGAELFF
cdr3_nt: TGCGCCAGCAGCCAAGCGTGGGGTGCGGAGCTGTTTTTT

v_call: TRBV5-4
j_call: TRBJ1-2
d_call: TRBD1
clone_size: .
cdr3_aa: CASSLAQGEGYTF
cdr3_nt: TGTGCCAGCAGCTTGGCACAGGGGGAGGGCTACACCTTC

v_call: TRBV30
j_call: TRBJ2-7
d_call: TRBD1
clone_size: once
cdr3_aa: CAWTERQGFFYEQYF
cdr3_nt: TGTGCCTGGACAGAACGACAGGGTTTTTTCTACGAGCAGTACTTC

v_call: TRBV11-2
j_call: TRBJ2-5
d_call: .
clone_size: .
cdr3_aa: CASSPDAGVQTQYF
cdr3_nt: TGTGCCAGCAGCCCCGATGCAGGGGTCCAGACCCAGTACTTC

v_call: TRBV6-1
j_call: TRBJ1-4
d_call: TRBD1
clone_size: .
cdr3_aa: CASSGRNIVGQTIEKLFF
cdr3_nt: TGTGCCAGCAGTGGAAGAAATATTGTGGGACAGACGATTGAAAAACTGTTTTTT

v_call: TRBV7-9
j_call: TRBJ1-1
d_call: TRBD1
clone_size: .
cdr3_aa: CASRPTARGITEAFF
cdr3_nt: TGTGCCAGCAGGCCAACTGCCAGGGGGATAACTGAAGCTTTCTTT

v_call: TRBV29-1
j_call: TRBJ2-2
d_call: .
clone_size: .
cdr3_aa: CSVTRRDTSGELFF
cdr3_nt: TGCAGCGTCACACGCCGGGACACCAGCGGGGAGCTGTTTTTT

v_call: TRBV6-5
j_call: TRBJ2-3
d_call: .
clone_size: .
cdr3_aa: CASSPPGDTQYF
cdr3_nt: TGTGCCAGCAGTCCCCCCGGGGATACGCAGTATTTT

v_call: TRBV30
j_call: TRBJ1-2
d_call: TRBD1
clone_size: .
cdr3_aa: CACPRTGLHGYTF
cdr3_nt: TGTGCCTGCCCCCGGACAGGGCTACATGGCTACACCTTC

v_call: TRBV6-5
j_call: TRBJ2-7
d_call: .
clone_size: .
cdr3_aa: CASSRHYEQYF
cdr3_nt: TGTGCCAGCAGCCGCCATTACGAGCAGTACTTC